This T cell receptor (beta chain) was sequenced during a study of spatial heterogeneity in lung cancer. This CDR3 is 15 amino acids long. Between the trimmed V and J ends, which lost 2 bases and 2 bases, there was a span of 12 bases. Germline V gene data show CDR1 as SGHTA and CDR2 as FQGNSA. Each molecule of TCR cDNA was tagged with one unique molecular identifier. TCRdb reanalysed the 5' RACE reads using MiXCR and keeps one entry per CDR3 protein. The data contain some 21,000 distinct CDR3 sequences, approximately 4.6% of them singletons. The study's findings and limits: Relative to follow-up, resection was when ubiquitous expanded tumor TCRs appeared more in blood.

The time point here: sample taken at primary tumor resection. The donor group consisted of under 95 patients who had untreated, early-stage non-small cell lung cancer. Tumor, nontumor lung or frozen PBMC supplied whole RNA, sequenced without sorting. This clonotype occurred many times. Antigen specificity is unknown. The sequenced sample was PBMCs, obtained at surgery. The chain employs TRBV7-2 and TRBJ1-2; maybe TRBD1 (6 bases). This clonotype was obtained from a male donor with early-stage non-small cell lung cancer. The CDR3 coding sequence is TGTGCCAGCAGCTTACAACAGGGACTGAACTATGGCTACACCTTC. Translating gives CASSLQQGLNYGYTF.